The 18 T cell receptor beta chains given below trace back to one sample, sequenced in a study of blood T cell repertoires in COVID-19. The protocol was immunoSEQ multiplex PCR, while the TCRdb copy is restricted to in-frame clones and leaves out a portion. The table shows roughly 220,000 clones, with roughly 80% occurring only once. Sequenced: peripheral blood. The source is a woman of 80 years or more with COVID-19, enrolled during active disease.

The CDR3 spells CASSPEASLFNEQFF. CDR3 bases: TGTGCCAGCTCACCAGAAGCGTCCCTATTCAATGAGCAGTTCTTC. This rearrangement joins TRBV18 to TRBJ2-1; no firm D call. CDR3 length: 15 residues. Deletions cut 2 bases from V and 6 bases from J, with 14 bases between. Germline CDR1 KGHSH, CDR2 LQKENI.

This clone was seen more than once but under ten times. The chain uses TRBV7-8 and TRBJ2-7, with a tentative D call TRBD2 (6 bases). The CDR3 runs to 13 residues. Trimming removed 8 bases from V and 3 bases from J, with 14 bases in between. In germline, CDR1 is SGHVS, CDR2 FQNEAQ. CDR3 sequence reads: CASDPGLGYEQYF. CDR3 bases: TGTGCCAGCGACCCGGGACTGGGCTACGAGCAGTACTTC. The full variable domain, with the rest looked up from reference TRBV7-8 and TRBJ2-7, is GAGVSQSPRYKVAKRGQDVALRCDPISGHVSLFWYQQALGQGPEFLTYFQNEAQLDKSGLPSDRFFAERPEGSVSTLKIQRTQQEDSAVYLCASDPGLGYEQYFGPGTRLTVT.

The rearrangement links TRBV18 to TRBJ1-2, with TRBD1 as a possible D gene (5 bases). The CDR3 loop spans 16 amino acids. The V end lost 2 bases, the J end lost 6 bases, and 19 bases lay between the germline ends. The germline V gene has CDR1 KGHSH and CDR2 LQKENI. CDR3 DNA: TGTGCCAGCTCACCAGTCTCAGGAGGGCGGGACGATGGCTACACCTTC. It is translated as CASSPVSGGRDDGYTF.

This sequence joins TRBV2 and TRBJ1-4; D is uncertain. CDR1 and CDR2 from the germline V gene are SNHLY and FYNNEI. V shed 3 bases and J shed 8 bases, with 7 bases lying between them. The CDR3 has 12 amino acids. The CDR3 is CASSESREKLFF. CDR3 in DNA: TGTGCCAGCAGTGAGAGTCGCGAAAAACTGTTTTTT.

The J gene is TRBJ1-2, the V gene TRBV2; tentative D call: TRBD1 (6 bases). Between the trimmed V and J ends, which lost 2 bases and 0 bases, there was a span of 13 bases. CDR3 length: 16 amino acids. Germline lookup yields CDR1 SNHLY and CDR2 FYNNEI. The CDR3 bases are TGTGCCAGCAGTGAACGAGACAGGCAAACTAACTATGGCTACACCTTC. It yields the protein CASSERDRQTNYGYTF.

V gene TRBV6-5 combines with J gene TRBJ1-3; 9 nucleotides agree with TRBD1. Germline lookup yields CDR1 MNHEY and CDR2 SVGAGI. V dropped 5 bases and J dropped 2; count of bases not matched to a gene: 1. The CDR3 has 14 amino acids. The CDR3 loop reads CASSRDRAGNTIYF. DNA of the CDR3: TGTGCCAGCAGTAGGGACAGGGCTGGAAACACCATATATTTT.

The genes are TRBV5-6 and TRBJ2-2; TRBD2 matches 10 bases. V shed 3 bases, J shed 0 bases, and the junction held 5 bases outside the gene matches. CDR3 length: 17 amino acids. Germline V gives CDR1 SGHDT, CDR2 YYEEEE. CDR3: CASSYRTSGTNTGELFF. As DNA, the CDR3 is TGTGCCAGCAGCTACCGGACTAGCGGAACGAACACCGGGGAGCTGTTTTTT.

The chain joins TRBV2 to TRBJ2-7; 10 nucleotides agree with TRBD2. V shed 5 bases, J shed 2 bases, and the junction held 3 bases outside the gene matches. The CDR3 covers 14 residues. Germline V gene data show CDR1 as SNHLY and CDR2 as FYNNEI. The CDR3 spells CASSPAGGTYEQYF. The CDR3, as DNA: TGTGCCAGCAGTCCAGCGGGGGGGACCTACGAGCAGTACTTC.

The chain recombines TRBV25-1 with TRBJ2-1; a possible D gene is TRBD2 (6 bases). Between the trimmed V and J ends, which lost 3 bases and 5 bases, there was a span of 14 bases. The CDR3 is 15 residues long. Germline-derived CDR1 and CDR2 are MGHDK and SYGVNS. The CDR3 sequence is CASSDGGGPHNEQFF. DNA of the CDR3: TGTGCCAGCAGTGATGGCGGAGGGCCTCACAATGAGCAGTTCTTC.

The V call is TRBV5-1, the J call TRBJ2-1; the match to TRBD2 covers 9 bases. From germline, CDR1 is SGHRS and CDR2 YFSETQ. The CDR3 consists of 15 residues. J gave up 9 bases and V 2 bases, and 9 bases lay outside the gene matches. The CDR3 DNA follows: TGCGCCAGCAGCTTCACCGGCGGGGGGGCGGGTGAGCAGTTCTTC. Residues: CASSFTGGGAGEQFF.

The chain joins TRBV5-6 to TRBJ1-3, with D possibly TRBD1 on 5 matching bases. V was pared by 4 bases and J by 0 bases, with 23 bases between. Germline CDR1 SGHDT, CDR2 YYEEEE. The CDR3 loop spans 19 amino acids. CDR3 DNA sequence: TGTGCCAGCAGCCCGGTTCGGTTAGGGGCGTCAAACTCTGGAAACACCATATATTTT. Its protein is CASSPVRLGASNSGNTIYF.

The chain joins TRBV6-5 to TRBJ2-7; D may be TRBD1 (6 bases). From germline, CDR1 is MNHEY and CDR2 SVGAGI. Trimming removed 8 bases from V and 0 bases from J, with 8 bases in between. This CDR3 region has 12 residues. The CDR3 here is CASRGGSYEQYF. CDR3 in DNA: TGTGCCAGCCGAGGGGGCTCCTACGAGCAGTACTTC.

The CDR3 nucleotides read TGTGCCAGCAGTTCCTATCCTTATGAGCAGTTCTTC. Translating gives CASSSYPYEQFF. The chain has TRBV27 and TRBJ2-1; D unclear. This CDR3 region has 12 residues. V was cut by 4 bases and J by 8 bases, with 9 bases left in between. Germline V gene data show CDR1 as MNHEY and CDR2 as SMNVEV (reference sequence).

This clone was counted a single time. The chain recombines TRBV28 with TRBJ2-1; 12 bases line up with TRBD2. Germline V gene data show CDR1 as MDHEN and CDR2 as SYDVKM. V shed 10 bases, J shed 6 bases, and the junction held 19 bases outside the gene matches. The CDR3 covers 18 residues. CDR3 region: CATSIPRLAGEVGNEQFF. The CDR3 coding sequence is TGTGCCACCTCCATCCCTCGACTAGCGGGAGAGGTGGGCAATGAGCAGTTCTTC.

V is TRBV6-1 and J is TRBJ2-6, with D uncertain. V lost 1 base and J lost 1, with 5 bases in between. CDR1 is MNHNS, CDR2 SASEGT, per germline. The CDR3 has 15 residues. The CDR3 is CASSEVRSGANVLTF. CDR3 bases: TGTGCCAGCAGTGAAGTCCGGTCTGGGGCCAACGTCCTGACTTTC.

CDR3 in amino acids: CASSELREDYEQYF. In DNA form, the CDR3 reads TGCGCCAGCAGTGAGTTGCGGGAGGACTACGAGCAGTACTTC. V is TRBV10-1 and J is TRBJ2-7; 8 positions match TRBD2. Losses at the gene ends were 1 base for V and 3 bases for J; bases not matched to a gene: 2. This CDR3 comprises 14 residues. The V gene's germline CDR1 is WNHNN and CDR2 SYGVQD (reference sequence).

This clone has only a few counts. The chain couples TRBV30 to TRBJ1-6, with D maybe TRBD1 (5 bases). Germline V gene data show CDR1 as GTSNPN and CDR2 as SVGIG (reference sequence). Trimming left V 4 bases short and J 7 bases short, with 14 bases between. This CDR3 is 14 amino acids long. The DNA of the CDR3 is TGTGCCTGGAAAGAGGACATCAGCAATTCACCCCTCCACTTT. The encoded protein is CAWKEDISNSPLHF. Together with reference TRBV30 and TRBJ1-6, the CDR3 gives the full variable domain: SQTIHQWPATLVQPVGSPLSLECTVEGTSNPNLYWYRQAAGRGLQLLFYSVGIGQISSEVPQNLSASRPQDRQFILSSKKLLLSDSGFYLCAWKEDISNSPLHFGNGTRLTVT.

CDR3 DNA: TGTGCCAGCAGCTTAGTCCCGGAGGGTAATGAAAAACTGTTTTTT. Its translation: CASSLVPEGNEKLFF. The chain is built from TRBV11-2 and TRBJ1-4, with unresolved D. Trimming took off 1 base at V and 4 bases at J, with 10 bases between the two ends. The germline CDR1 and CDR2 sequences are SGHAT and FQNNGV. The CDR3 consists of 15 residues.